This T cell receptor (beta chain) emerged from a study of cytomegalovirus exposure and HLA in healthy donors. Trimming took 4 bases from V and 6 from J, leaving 13 bases between them. The germline gives CDR1 SGHKS, CDR2 YYEKEE (reference sequence). The CDR3 totals 13 residues. This clone was seen a single time. Antigen: not known. Findings and limits, study-wide: Highest at DRB1 and lowest at HLA-C, TCR association rates differed among HLA loci in a later analysis. Testing in vitro showed a few CMV-associated chains specific for CMV antigens. In a later analysis, productive TCRs from donors in an Asian-associated ancestry cluster reportedly carried fewer N-insertions than the cohort mean.

A multiplex PCR was run with 60 Vbeta primers and 13 Jbeta primers. Authors' analysis steps: In a later analysis, of 70 million to 85 million unique beta chains, roughly 9.9 million appeared in at least two donors. Assay: immunoSEQ multiplex PCR; the TCRdb copy retains only in-frame clones and omits some. The V and J calls and clone size were taken over from that table, and D and trimming were inferred from the DNA. The data contain about 170,000 clones, 81% of them singletons. Material for sequencing was PBMCs. The V gene is TRBV5-5, the J gene TRBJ1-1; tentative D call: TRBD1 (6 bases). This TCR was recovered from a woman aged 18-29 years in good health and CMV-seronegative. The CDR3 sequence: CASSLGTIPEAFF. The CDR3 nucleotides read TGTGCCAGCAGCCTGGGGACAATTCCTGAAGCTTTCTTT.